This T cell receptor beta chain comes out of a study of shared T cell receptors in the human thymus. Looked up from germline, CDR1 is MNHNS and CDR2 is SASEGT. There are 11 residues in the CDR3. Trimming left V 8 bases short and J 5 bases short, with 10 bases between. Method: immunoSEQ multiplex PCR; TCRdb's copy keeps in-frame clones and lacks some. Counted here are about 660,000 clones, roughly 90% occurring once; the ten biggest clones make up about 0.01%. These data are also associated with another study on human thymus T cells. That source notes: Donation was from healthy Finnish infants who were having corrective surgery that addressed congenital heart defects. Thymus tissue was removed during corrective cardiac surgery. V and J genes seemed to be used with bias in thymic and blood repertoires. Related research has reported that thymic repertoires overlap highly among unrelated individuals.

This receptor was obtained from a boy younger than two with a congenital heart defect. The sequencing input was thymocytes. V and J are TRBV6-1 and TRBJ2-7; D is uncertain. This chain's CDR3 is CASLREDEQYF. CDR3 sequence (DNA): TGTGCCAGCTTACGTGAGGACGAGCAGTACTTC.